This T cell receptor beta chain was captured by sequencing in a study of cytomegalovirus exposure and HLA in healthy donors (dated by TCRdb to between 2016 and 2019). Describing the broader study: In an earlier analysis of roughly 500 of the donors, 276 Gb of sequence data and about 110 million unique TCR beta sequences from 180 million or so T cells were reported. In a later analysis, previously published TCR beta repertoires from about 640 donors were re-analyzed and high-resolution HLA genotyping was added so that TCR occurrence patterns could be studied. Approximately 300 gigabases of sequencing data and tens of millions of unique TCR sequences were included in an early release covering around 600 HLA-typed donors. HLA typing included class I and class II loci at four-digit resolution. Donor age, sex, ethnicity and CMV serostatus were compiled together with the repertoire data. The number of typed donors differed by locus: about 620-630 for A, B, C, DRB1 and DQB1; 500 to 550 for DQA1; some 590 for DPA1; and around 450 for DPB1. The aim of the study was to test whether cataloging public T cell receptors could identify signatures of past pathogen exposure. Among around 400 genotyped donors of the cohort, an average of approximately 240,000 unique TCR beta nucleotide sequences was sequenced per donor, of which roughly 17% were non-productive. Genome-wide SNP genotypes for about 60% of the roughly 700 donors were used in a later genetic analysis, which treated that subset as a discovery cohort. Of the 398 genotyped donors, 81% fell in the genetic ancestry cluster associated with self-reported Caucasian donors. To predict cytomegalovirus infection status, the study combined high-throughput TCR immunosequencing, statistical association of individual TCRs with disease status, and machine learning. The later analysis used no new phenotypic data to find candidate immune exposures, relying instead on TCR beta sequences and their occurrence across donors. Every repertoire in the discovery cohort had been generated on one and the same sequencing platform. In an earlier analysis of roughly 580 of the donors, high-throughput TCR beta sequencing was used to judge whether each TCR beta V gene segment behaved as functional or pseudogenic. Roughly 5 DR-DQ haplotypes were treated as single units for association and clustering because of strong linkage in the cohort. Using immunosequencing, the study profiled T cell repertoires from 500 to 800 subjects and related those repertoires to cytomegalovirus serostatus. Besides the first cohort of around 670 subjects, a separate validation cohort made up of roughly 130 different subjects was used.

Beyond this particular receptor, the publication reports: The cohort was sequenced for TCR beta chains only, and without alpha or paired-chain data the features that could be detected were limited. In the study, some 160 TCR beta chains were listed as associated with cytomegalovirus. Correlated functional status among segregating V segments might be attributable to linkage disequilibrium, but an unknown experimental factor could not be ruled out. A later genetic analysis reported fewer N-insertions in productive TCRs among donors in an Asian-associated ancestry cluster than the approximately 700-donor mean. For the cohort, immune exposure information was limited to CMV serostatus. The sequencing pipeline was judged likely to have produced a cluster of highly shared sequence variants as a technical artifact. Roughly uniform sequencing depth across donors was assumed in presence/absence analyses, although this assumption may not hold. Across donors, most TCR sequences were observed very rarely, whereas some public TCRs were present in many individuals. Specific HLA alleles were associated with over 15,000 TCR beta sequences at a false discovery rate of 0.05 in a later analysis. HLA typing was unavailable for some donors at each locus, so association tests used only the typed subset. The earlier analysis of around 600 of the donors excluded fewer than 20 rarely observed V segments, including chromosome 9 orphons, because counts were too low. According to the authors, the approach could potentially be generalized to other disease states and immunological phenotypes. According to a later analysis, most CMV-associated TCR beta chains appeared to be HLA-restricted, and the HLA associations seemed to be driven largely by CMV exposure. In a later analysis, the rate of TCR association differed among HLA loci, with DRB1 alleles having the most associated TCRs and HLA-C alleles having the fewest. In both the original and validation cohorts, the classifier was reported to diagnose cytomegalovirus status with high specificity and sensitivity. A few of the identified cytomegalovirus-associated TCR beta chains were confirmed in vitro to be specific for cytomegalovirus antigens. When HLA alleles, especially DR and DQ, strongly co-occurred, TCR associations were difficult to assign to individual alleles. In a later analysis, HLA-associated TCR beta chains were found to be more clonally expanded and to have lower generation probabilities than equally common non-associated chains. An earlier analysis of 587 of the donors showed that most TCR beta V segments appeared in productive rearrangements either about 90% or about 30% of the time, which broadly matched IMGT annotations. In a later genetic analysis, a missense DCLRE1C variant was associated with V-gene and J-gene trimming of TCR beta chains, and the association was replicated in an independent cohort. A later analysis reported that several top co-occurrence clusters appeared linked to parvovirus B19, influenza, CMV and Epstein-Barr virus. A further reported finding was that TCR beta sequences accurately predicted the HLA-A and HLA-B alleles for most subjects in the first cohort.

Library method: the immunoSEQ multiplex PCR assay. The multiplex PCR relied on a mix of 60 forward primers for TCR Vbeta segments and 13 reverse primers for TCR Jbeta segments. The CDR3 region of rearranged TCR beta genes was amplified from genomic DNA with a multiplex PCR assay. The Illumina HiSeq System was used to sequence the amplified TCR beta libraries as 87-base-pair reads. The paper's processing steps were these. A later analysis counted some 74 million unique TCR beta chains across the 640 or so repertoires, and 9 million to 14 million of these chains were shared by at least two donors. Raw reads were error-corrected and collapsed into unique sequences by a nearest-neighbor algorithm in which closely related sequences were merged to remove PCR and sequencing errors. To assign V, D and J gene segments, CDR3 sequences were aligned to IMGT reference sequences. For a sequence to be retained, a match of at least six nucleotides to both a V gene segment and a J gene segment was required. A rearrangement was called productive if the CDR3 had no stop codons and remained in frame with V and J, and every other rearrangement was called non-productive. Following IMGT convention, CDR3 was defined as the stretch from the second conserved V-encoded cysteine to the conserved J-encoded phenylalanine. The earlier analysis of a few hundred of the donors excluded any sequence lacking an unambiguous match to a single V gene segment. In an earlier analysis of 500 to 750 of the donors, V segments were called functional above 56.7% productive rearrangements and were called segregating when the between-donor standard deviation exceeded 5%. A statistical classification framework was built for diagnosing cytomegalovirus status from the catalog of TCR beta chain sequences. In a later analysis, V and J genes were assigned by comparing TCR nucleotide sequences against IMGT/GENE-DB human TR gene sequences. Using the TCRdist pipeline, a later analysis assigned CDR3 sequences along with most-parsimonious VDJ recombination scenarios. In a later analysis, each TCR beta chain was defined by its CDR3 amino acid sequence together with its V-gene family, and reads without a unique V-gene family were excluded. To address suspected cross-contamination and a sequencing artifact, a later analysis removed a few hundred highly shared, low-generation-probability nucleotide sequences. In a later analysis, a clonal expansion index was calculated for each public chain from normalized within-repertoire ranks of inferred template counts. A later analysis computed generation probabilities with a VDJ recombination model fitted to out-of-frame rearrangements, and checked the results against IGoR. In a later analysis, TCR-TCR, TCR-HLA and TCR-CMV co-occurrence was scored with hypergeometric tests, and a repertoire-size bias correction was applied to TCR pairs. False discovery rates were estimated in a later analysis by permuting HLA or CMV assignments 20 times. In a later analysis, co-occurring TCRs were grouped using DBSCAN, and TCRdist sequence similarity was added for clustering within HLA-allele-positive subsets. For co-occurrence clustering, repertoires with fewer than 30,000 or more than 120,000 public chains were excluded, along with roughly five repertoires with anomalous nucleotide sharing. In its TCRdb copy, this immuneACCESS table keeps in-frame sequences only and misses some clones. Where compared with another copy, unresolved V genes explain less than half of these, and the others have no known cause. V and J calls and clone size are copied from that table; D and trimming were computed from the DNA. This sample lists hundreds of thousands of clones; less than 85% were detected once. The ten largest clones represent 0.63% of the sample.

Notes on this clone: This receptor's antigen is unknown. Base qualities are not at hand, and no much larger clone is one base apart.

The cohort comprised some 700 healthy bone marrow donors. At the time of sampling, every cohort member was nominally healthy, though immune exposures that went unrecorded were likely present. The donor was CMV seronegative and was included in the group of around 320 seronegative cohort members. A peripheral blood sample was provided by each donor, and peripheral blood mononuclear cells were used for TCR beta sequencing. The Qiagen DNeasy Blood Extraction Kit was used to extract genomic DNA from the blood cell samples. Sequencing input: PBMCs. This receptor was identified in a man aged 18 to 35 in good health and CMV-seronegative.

The base sequence is TGCGCCAGCAGCTCGGGACAGGGGGATAATTCACCCCTCCACTTT. This yields the protein CASSSGQGDNSPLHF. The chain is made from TRBV5-1 and TRBJ1-6; TRBD1 aligns with 11 central bases. The CDR3 contains 15 residues, cysteine and phenylalanine counted. This entry keeps only the CDR3 DNA: 45 bases, framed from base 1. Via the germline V gene, CDR1 is SGHRS and CDR2 YFSETQ. Trimming accounts for 3 bases at V and 5 bases at J, while the number of junction bases matched to no gene is 1.